The rows below give T cell receptor beta chains drawn from one sample of a study of blood T cell repertoires in COVID-19. The method was immunoSEQ multiplex PCR; TCRdb's version includes in-frame clones alone and lacks a portion of them. The sample records approximately 360,000 clones, approximately 88% being singletons. Sequenced input: PBMCs or T cells enriched from blood (not recorded which). The receptors shown here come from a woman aged 25-40 years with acute COVID-19. Each CDR3 is given with its conserved first and last residue. D genes are given only for firm matches. For some rows the clone size is stated as once, few or many, or as a class when expanded; others skip it.

J	V	D	size	CDR3	DNA
TRBJ2-5	TRBV2	TRBD1	few	CASSDTGVQTQYF	TGTGCCAGCAGCGATACAGGGGTTCAGACCCAGTACTTC
TRBJ1-6	TRBV19	TRBD1	.	CASSIPPGQGPYNSPLHF	TGTGCCAGTAGTATCCCCCCGGGACAGGGTCCCTATAATTCACCCCTCCACTTT
TRBJ1-5	TRBV19	.	.	CASSIPEEGHQPQHF	TGTGCCAGTAGTATACCCGAGGAGGGCCATCAGCCCCAGCATTTT
TRBJ1-5	TRBV7-9	TRBD1	.	CASSPLDKTGGDQPQHF	TGTGCCAGCAGCCCCCTCGATAAGACAGGGGGCGATCAGCCCCAGCATTTT
TRBJ2-7	TRBV10-3	.	.	CASADSYEQYF	TGTGCCAGCGCGGACAGCTACGAGCAGTACTTC
TRBJ2-1	TRBV5-4	TRBD1	.	CASSLTGRSYNEQFF	TGTGCCAGCAGCCTGACAGGGCGCTCCTACAATGAGCAGTTCTTC
TRBJ2-3	TRBV29-1	.	.	CSVRRTDTQYF	TGCAGCGTGCGCCGCACAGATACGCAGTATTTT
TRBJ2-5	TRBV5-1	TRBD2	.	CATSPGAGGETQYF	TGCGCCACTTCGCCCGGGGCGGGGGGAGAGACCCAGTACTTC
TRBJ2-7	TRBV15	TRBD1	.	CATSRDGTGGEQYF	TGTGCCACCAGCAGAGACGGGACAGGGGGGGAGCAGTACTTC
TRBJ1-4	TRBV10-1	.	once	CASSAGYNERVFF	TGCGCCAGCAGTGCGGGTTATAATGAACGCGTGTTTTTT
TRBJ2-7	TRBV5-1	.	.	CASSLGQYEQYF	TGCGCCAGCAGCTTGGGACAGTACGAGCAGTACTTC
TRBJ2-1	TRBV6-5	TRBD2	once	CASSWTSGGALNEQFF	TGTGCCAGCAGTTGGACTAGCGGGGGGGCGTTGAATGAGCAGTTCTTC
TRBJ2-3	TRBV5-1	TRBD1	.	CASSLAGTGQTDTQYF	TGCGCCAGCAGCTTGGCCGGGACAGGGCAAACAGATACGCAGTATTTT
TRBJ1-4	TRBV30	.	.	CAWSDGQGNEKLFF	TGTGCCTGGAGTGATGGGCAGGGGAATGAAAAACTGTTTTTT
TRBJ2-5	TRBV18	.	.	CASSWTVEETQYF	TGTGCCAGCTCCTGGACAGTAGAAGAGACCCAGTACTTC
TRBJ1-1	TRBV27	.	.	CASSLGLASGAFF	TGTGCCAGCAGTTTAGGTCTGGCCTCGGGGGCTTTCTTT